Listed below are T cell receptor beta chains from one sample, sequenced in a study of blood T cell repertoires in COVID-19. Method: immunoSEQ multiplex PCR; TCRdb's copy keeps in-frame clones and lacks some. This sample carries about 370,000 clones, roughly 90% of them seen once, and the ten largest clones take around 3%. The sequencing sample was made of peripheral blood. The receptors stem from a woman aged 25-40 years with COVID-19, enrolled during active disease. Each CDR3 is given with its conserved first and last residue. Fields, in order: J gene, V gene, CDR3 length, clone size, D gene, CDR3 protein, CDR3 DNA. The D gene is left open where the match is weak. Clone size, where shown, is once, few, many, or a class for clones that have expanded.

j_gene: TRBJ1-6
v_gene: TRBV14
len: 15
abundance: many
d_gene: TRBD1
CDR3aa: CASSQDRTGVSPLHF
CDR3nt: TGTGCCAGCAGCCAAGATCGGACAGGGGTCTCACCCCTCCACTTT

j_gene: TRBJ2-5
v_gene: TRBV5-4
len: 14
abundance: -
d_gene: -
CDR3aa: CASSLGQATETQYF
CDR3nt: TGTGCCAGCAGCTTGGGGCAGGCGACGGAGACCCAGTACTTC

j_gene: TRBJ2-3
v_gene: TRBV6-2/TRBV6-3
len: 20
abundance: -
d_gene: TRBD2
CDR3aa: CASSYSRTSGTQGLTDTQYF
CDR3nt: TGTGCCAGCAGTTACTCCAGGACTAGCGGGACCCAAGGGCTCACAGATACGCAGTATTTT

j_gene: TRBJ2-2
v_gene: TRBV6-5
len: 14
abundance: many
d_gene: -
CDR3aa: CASSRAANTGELFF
CDR3nt: TGTGCCAGCAGTCGAGCGGCAAACACCGGGGAGCTGTTTTTT

j_gene: TRBJ2-5
v_gene: TRBV24-1
len: 16
abundance: few
d_gene: -
CDR3aa: CATSDLDRGSQETQYF
CDR3nt: TGTGCCACCAGTGATTTGGATCGAGGGAGTCAAGAGACCCAGTACTTC

j_gene: TRBJ2-1
v_gene: TRBV4-3
len: 17
abundance: -
d_gene: -
CDR3aa: CASSRGRTTRSYNEQFF
CDR3nt: TGCGCCAGCAGCCGAGGCAGGACAACCCGCTCCTACAATGAGCAGTTCTTC

j_gene: TRBJ1-2
v_gene: TRBV19
len: 14
abundance: -
d_gene: TRBD1
CDR3aa: CASTDETGTYGYTF
CDR3nt: TGTGCCAGTACCGACGAGACAGGGACCTATGGCTACACCTTC

j_gene: TRBJ1-2
v_gene: TRBV9
len: 14
abundance: -
d_gene: -
CDR3aa: CASRPRFENYGYTF
CDR3nt: TGTGCCAGCAGACCTCGGTTCGAAAACTATGGCTACACCTTC

j_gene: TRBJ2-3
v_gene: TRBV7-2
len: 16
abundance: -
d_gene: TRBD2
CDR3aa: CASSLAASGGSDTQYF
CDR3nt: TGTGCCAGCAGCTTAGCAGCTAGCGGGGGGTCAGATACGCAGTATTTT

j_gene: TRBJ2-7
v_gene: TRBV7-6
len: 16
abundance: -
d_gene: -
CDR3aa: CASSLRSAGLLYEQYF
CDR3nt: TGTGCCAGCAGCTTAAGGTCGGCAGGCCTCCTCTACGAGCAGTACTTC

j_gene: TRBJ1-5
v_gene: TRBV5-8
len: 15
abundance: -
d_gene: TRBD1
CDR3aa: CASSRDRGRNQPQHF
CDR3nt: TGTGCCAGCAGCCGAGACAGGGGGCGCAATCAGCCCCAGCATTTT

j_gene: TRBJ2-2
v_gene: TRBV2
len: 14
abundance: -
d_gene: TRBD2
CDR3aa: CASIGAGVAGELFF
CDR3nt: TGTGCCAGCATTGGAGCGGGAGTCGCCGGGGAGCTGTTTTTT

j_gene: TRBJ2-5
v_gene: TRBV5-4
len: 17
abundance: -
d_gene: TRBD2
CDR3aa: CASSSPGLAGGKVTQYF
CDR3nt: TGTGCCAGCAGCTCTCCGGGACTAGCGGGAGGGAAGGTGACCCAGTACTTC

j_gene: TRBJ1-2
v_gene: TRBV13
len: 17
abundance: -
d_gene: TRBD1
CDR3aa: CASSPFPPEGQILGYTF
CDR3nt: TGTGCCAGCAGCCCGTTTCCCCCGGAGGGACAGATTTTAGGCTACACCTTC

j_gene: TRBJ1-5
v_gene: TRBV19
len: 15
abundance: -
d_gene: -
CDR3aa: CASSIDEGPGQPQHF
CDR3nt: TGTGCCAGTAGTATAGATGAGGGCCCGGGTCAGCCCCAGCATTTT

j_gene: TRBJ1-3
v_gene: TRBV18
len: 13
abundance: -
d_gene: -
CDR3aa: CASTPGAGNTIYF
CDR3nt: TGTGCCAGCACCCCGGGGGCTGGAAACACCATATATTTT

j_gene: TRBJ2-1
v_gene: TRBV7-2
len: 13
abundance: -
d_gene: -
CDR3aa: CASSPRSYNEQFF
CDR3nt: TGTGCCAGCAGCCCGCGATCCTACAATGAGCAGTTCTTC

j_gene: TRBJ2-1
v_gene: TRBV12-5
len: 16
abundance: -
d_gene: TRBD2
CDR3aa: CASGFRLAGVNNEQFF
CDR3nt: TGTGCTAGTGGTTTCCGACTAGCGGGAGTTAACAATGAGCAGTTCTTC

j_gene: TRBJ2-5
v_gene: TRBV6-6
len: 16
abundance: -
d_gene: TRBD1
CDR3aa: CASSYSPTGSKQTQYF
CDR3nt: TGTGCCAGCAGTTACTCGCCGACAGGGTCCAAACAGACCCAGTACTTC

j_gene: TRBJ1-6
v_gene: TRBV7-2
len: 16
abundance: -
d_gene: TRBD1
CDR3aa: CASSFRDSSYNSPLHF
CDR3nt: TGTGCCAGCAGCTTCAGGGACAGCTCCTATAATTCACCCCTCCACTTT

j_gene: TRBJ1-1
v_gene: TRBV28
len: 15
abundance: -
d_gene: -
CDR3aa: CASSLGGSLNTEAFF
CDR3nt: TGTGCCAGCAGTTTAGGAGGCAGCCTAAACACTGAAGCTTTCTTT

j_gene: TRBJ2-3
v_gene: TRBV5-1
len: 19
abundance: -
d_gene: TRBD1
CDR3aa: CASSGSGTGGPATTDTQYF
CDR3nt: TGCGCCAGCAGCGGATCCGGGACAGGGGGCCCCGCTACAACAGATACGCAGTATTTT

j_gene: TRBJ2-5
v_gene: TRBV29-1
len: 14
abundance: -
d_gene: TRBD2
CDR3aa: CSAPSGGAAETQYF
CDR3nt: TGCAGCGCTCCTAGCGGGGGGGCCGCCGAGACCCAGTACTTC

j_gene: TRBJ2-1
v_gene: TRBV29-1
len: 12
abundance: -
d_gene: TRBD1
CDR3aa: CSGSTGPGRQFF
CDR3nt: TGCAGCGGATCGACAGGGCCGGGGAGGCAGTTCTTC

j_gene: TRBJ1-2
v_gene: TRBV11-3
len: 14
abundance: once
d_gene: -
CDR3aa: CASSSRGLSYGYTF
CDR3nt: TGTGCCAGCAGCTCGAGGGGGTTATCCTATGGCTACACCTTC

j_gene: TRBJ1-1
v_gene: TRBV2
len: 12
abundance: -
d_gene: -
CDR3aa: CASLQGRTEAFF
CDR3nt: TGTGCCAGCCTCCAGGGGCGGACTGAAGCTTTCTTT

j_gene: TRBJ1-2
v_gene: TRBV7-2
len: 13
abundance: -
d_gene: -
CDR3aa: CASSLETGYGYTF
CDR3nt: TGTGCCAGCAGCTTAGAAACAGGCTATGGCTACACCTTC

j_gene: TRBJ1-2
v_gene: TRBV29-1
len: 14
abundance: -
d_gene: TRBD1
CDR3aa: CSVPTGYADYGYTF
CDR3nt: TGCAGCGTCCCGACAGGGTATGCGGACTATGGCTACACCTTC

j_gene: TRBJ2-2
v_gene: TRBV14
len: 16
abundance: -
d_gene: TRBD2
CDR3aa: CASSQDLAGPRGELFF
CDR3nt: TGTGCCAGCAGCCAAGATCTAGCGGGGCCAAGAGGGGAGCTGTTTTTT

j_gene: TRBJ1-1
v_gene: TRBV7-9
len: 15
abundance: -
d_gene: -
CDR3aa: CASSSTDRIRTEAFF
CDR3nt: TGTGCCAGCAGCTCCACCGACAGGATACGCACTGAAGCTTTCTTT

j_gene: TRBJ1-3
v_gene: TRBV9
len: 16
abundance: few
d_gene: -
CDR3aa: CASSVGDRMAGNTIYF
CDR3nt: TGTGCCAGCAGCGTAGGAGACAGGATGGCTGGAAACACCATATATTTT

j_gene: TRBJ1-1
v_gene: TRBV19
len: 15
abundance: -
d_gene: -
CDR3aa: CASSIWGSSNTEAFF
CDR3nt: TGTGCCAGTAGTATCTGGGGCAGCTCGAACACTGAAGCTTTCTTT

j_gene: TRBJ1-2
v_gene: TRBV30
len: 12
abundance: -
d_gene: -
CDR3aa: CAWSPDRVGYTF
CDR3nt: TGTGCCTGGAGTCCCGACCGGGTTGGCTACACCTTC

j_gene: TRBJ2-1
v_gene: TRBV29-1
len: 15
abundance: -
d_gene: -
CDR3aa: CSVEERGATYNEQFF
CDR3nt: TGCAGCGTTGAAGAACGGGGGGCCACCTACAATGAGCAGTTCTTC

j_gene: TRBJ1-2
v_gene: TRBV6-2/TRBV6-3
len: 13
abundance: -
d_gene: TRBD1
CDR3aa: CASSYNVGGNYTF
CDR3nt: TGTGCCAGCAGTTACAATGTAGGGGGCAACTACACCTTC

j_gene: TRBJ1-2
v_gene: TRBV28
len: 16
abundance: once
d_gene: -
CDR3aa: CASTPHQGRSNYGYTF
CDR3nt: TGTGCCAGCACCCCTCATCAGGGGCGATCTAACTATGGCTACACCTTC